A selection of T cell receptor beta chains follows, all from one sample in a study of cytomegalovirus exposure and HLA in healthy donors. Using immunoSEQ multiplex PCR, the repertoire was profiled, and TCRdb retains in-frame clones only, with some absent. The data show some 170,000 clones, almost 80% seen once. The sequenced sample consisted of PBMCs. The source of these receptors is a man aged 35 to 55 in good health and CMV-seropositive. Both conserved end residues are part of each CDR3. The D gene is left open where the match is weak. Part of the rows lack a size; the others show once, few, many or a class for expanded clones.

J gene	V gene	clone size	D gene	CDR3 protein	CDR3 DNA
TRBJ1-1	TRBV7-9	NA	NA	CASSLRTDRPNTEAFF	TGTGCCAGCAGCTTGAGGACAGACAGGCCGAACACTGAAGCTTTCTTT
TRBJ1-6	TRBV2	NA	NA	CASSSSVSGNSPLHF	TGTGCCAGCAGCTCCTCGGTCTCGGGGAATTCACCCCTCCACTTT
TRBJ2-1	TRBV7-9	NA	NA	CASSFRADDEQFF	TGTGCCAGCAGCTTCAGAGCGGACGATGAGCAGTTCTTC
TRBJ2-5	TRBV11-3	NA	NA	CASSLRLDETQYF	TGTGCCAGCAGCTTACGACTAGACGAGACCCAGTACTTC
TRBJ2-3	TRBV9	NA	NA	CASSERVNTDTQYF	TGTGCCAGCAGCGAACGGGTAAACACAGATACGCAGTATTTT
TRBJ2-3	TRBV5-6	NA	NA	CASMGWESTDTQYF	TGTGCCAGCATGGGTTGGGAGAGCACAGATACGCAGTATTTT
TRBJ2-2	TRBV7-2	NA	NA	CASSPIASLTGELFF	TGTGCCAGCAGCCCCATAGCTAGTCTCACCGGGGAGCTGTTTTTT
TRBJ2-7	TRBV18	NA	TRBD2	CASSPLAGVRQYF	TGTGCCAGCTCGCCTTTAGCGGGAGTCCGCCAGTACTTC
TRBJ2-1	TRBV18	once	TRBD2	CASSPPGSGRYNEQFF	TGTGCCAGCTCACCACCTGGCAGCGGGAGATACAATGAGCAGTTCTTC
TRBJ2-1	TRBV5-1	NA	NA	CASSLVPSYNEQFF	TGCGCCAGCAGCTTGGTCCCGTCCTACAATGAGCAGTTCTTC
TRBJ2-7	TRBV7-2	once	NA	CASSLGTSYYEQYF	TGTGCCAGCAGCTTAGGTACTTCTTACTACGAGCAGTACTTC
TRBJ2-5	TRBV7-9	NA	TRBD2	CASSPGLAGPFQETQYF	TGTGCCAGCAGCCCGGGACTAGCGGGGCCCTTCCAAGAGACCCAGTACTTC
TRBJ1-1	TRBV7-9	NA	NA	CASSPRQGNTEAFF	TGTGCCAGCAGCCCTCGGCAGGGGAACACTGAAGCTTTCTTT
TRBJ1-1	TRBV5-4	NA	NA	CASSPGDTEAFF	TGTGCCAGCAGCCCGGGGGACACTGAAGCTTTCTTT
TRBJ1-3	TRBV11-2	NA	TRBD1	CGSRGAGNTIYF	TGTGGCAGCAGGGGGGCCGGAAACACCATATATTTT
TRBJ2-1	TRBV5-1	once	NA	CASSLTGVSYNEQFF	TGCGCCAGCAGCTTGACGGGAGTTTCTTACAATGAGCAGTTCTTC
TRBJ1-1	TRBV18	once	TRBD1	CASSPGTGDTEAFF	TGTGCCAGCTCACCCGGGACAGGGGACACTGAAGCTTTCTTT
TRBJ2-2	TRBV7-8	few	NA	CASLPRRLSNTGELFF	TGTGCCAGCTTACCGCGGAGGCTTTCGAACACCGGGGAGCTGTTTTTT
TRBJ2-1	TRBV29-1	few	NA	CSAQDFHENEQFF	TGCAGCGCCCAGGACTTTCACGAGAATGAGCAGTTCTTC
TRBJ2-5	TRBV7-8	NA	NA	CASSLERARETQYF	TGTGCCAGCAGCTTAGAGCGGGCGCGGGAGACCCAGTACTTC
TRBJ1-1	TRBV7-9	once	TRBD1	CASSLTTGVGTEAFF	TGTGCCAGCAGCTTGACGACAGGGGTTGGCACTGAAGCTTTCTTT
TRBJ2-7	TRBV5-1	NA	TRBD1	CASSLGQGIYEQYF	TGCGCCAGCAGCTTAGGACAGGGGATCTACGAGCAGTACTTC
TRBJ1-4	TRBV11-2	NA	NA	CASSPLRGGGKKLFF	TGTGCCAGCAGCCCCCTCCGGGGCGGAGGGAAAAAACTGTTTTTT
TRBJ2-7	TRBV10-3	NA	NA	CAIRSTGKEEQYF	TGTGCCATCAGATCGACGGGGAAGGAGGAGCAGTACTTC
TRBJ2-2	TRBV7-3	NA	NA	CASSKRGLMNTGELFF	TGTGCCAGCAGCAAAAGAGGACTGATGAACACCGGGGAGCTGTTTTTT
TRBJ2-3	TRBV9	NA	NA	CASSVDSGTDTQYF	TGTGCCAGCAGCGTGGACAGCGGAACAGATACGCAGTATTTT
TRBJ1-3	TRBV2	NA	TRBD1	CASRSGQASSGNTIYF	TGTGCCAGCAGATCGGGACAGGCAAGCTCTGGAAACACCATATATTTT